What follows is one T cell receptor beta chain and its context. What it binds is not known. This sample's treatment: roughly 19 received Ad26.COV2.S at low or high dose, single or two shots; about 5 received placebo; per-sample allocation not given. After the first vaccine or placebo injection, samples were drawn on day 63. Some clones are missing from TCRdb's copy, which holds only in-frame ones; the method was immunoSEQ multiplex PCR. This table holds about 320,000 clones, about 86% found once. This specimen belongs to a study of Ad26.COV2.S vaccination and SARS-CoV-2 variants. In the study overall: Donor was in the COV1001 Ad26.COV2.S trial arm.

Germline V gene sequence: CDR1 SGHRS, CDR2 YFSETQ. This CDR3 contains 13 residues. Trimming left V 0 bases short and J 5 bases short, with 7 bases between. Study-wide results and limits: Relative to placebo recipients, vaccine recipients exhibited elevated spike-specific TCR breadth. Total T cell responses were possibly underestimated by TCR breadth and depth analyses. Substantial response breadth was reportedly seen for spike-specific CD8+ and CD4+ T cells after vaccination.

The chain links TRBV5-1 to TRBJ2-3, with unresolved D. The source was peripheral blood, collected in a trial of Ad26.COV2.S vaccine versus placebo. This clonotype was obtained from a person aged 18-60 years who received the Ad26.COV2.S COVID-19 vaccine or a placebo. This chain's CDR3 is CASSLEWGDTQYF. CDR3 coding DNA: TGCGCCAGCAGCTTGGAATGGGGAGATACGCAGTATTTT.